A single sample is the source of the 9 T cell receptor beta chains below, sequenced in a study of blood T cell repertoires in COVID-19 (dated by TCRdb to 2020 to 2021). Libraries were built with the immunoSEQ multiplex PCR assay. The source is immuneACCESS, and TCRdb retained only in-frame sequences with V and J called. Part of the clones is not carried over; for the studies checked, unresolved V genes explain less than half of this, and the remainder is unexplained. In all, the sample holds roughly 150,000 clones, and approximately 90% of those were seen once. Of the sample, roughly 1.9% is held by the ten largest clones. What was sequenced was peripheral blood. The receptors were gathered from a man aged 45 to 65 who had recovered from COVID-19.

The CDR3 sequence: CASSVEGAPLSGNTIYF. The CDR3 nucleotides read TGTGCCAGCAGCGTAGAGGGGGCTCCGCTCTCTGGAAACACCATATATTTT. The chain couples TRBV9 to TRBJ1-3, with TRBD1 matching over 7 bases. The V gene end was trimmed by 0 bases and the J gene end by 0 bases; junction bases not matched to a gene: 6. This CDR3 comprises 17 residues. Germline lookup yields CDR1 SGDLS and CDR2 YYNGEE.

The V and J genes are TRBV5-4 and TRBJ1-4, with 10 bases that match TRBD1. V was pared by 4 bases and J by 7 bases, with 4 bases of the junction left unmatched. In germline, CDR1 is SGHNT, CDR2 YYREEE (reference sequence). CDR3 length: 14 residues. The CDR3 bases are TGTGCCAGCAGCCCGGGACAGGGGCGTGAAAAACTGTTTTTT. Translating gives CASSPGQGREKLFF.

This CDR3 reads CASSLSLGTAEETQYF. CDR3 sequence (DNA): TGTGCCAGCAGCTTGTCCCTAGGGACAGCAGAAGAGACCCAGTACTTC. The gene calls are TRBV5-4 and TRBJ2-5, with 7 bases matching TRBD1. V lost 1 base, J lost 3 bases, and 9 bases stayed unmatched. Germline V gene lookup returns CDR1 SGHNT and CDR2 YYREEE (reference sequence). The CDR3 totals 16 residues.

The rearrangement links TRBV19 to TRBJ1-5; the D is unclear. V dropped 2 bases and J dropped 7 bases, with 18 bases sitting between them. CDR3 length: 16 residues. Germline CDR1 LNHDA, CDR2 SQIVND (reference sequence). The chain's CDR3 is CASSINVPSGSQPQHF. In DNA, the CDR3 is TGTGCCAGTAGTATAAATGTACCTAGCGGGAGCCAGCCCCAGCATTTT.

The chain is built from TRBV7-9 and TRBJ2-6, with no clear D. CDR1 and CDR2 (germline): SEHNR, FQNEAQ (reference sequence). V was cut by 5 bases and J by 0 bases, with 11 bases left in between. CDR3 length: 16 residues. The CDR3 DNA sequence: TGTGCCAGCAGCCCGACGGCGGACTCTGGGGCCAACGTCCTGACTTTC. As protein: CASSPTADSGANVLTF.

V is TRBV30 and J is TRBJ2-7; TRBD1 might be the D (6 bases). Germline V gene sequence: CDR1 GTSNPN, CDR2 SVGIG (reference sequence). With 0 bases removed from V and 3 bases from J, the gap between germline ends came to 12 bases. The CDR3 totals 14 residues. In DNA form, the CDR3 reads TGTGCCTGGAGTGTACAGGGATCCCACTACGAGCAGTACTTC. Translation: CAWSVQGSHYEQYF.

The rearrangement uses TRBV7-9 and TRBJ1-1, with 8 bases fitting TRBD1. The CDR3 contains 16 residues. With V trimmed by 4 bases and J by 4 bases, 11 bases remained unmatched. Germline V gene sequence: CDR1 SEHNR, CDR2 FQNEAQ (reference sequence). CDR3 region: CASSSTGARGGTEAFF. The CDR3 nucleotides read TGTGCCAGCAGCTCGACAGGGGCCCGTGGAGGCACTGAAGCTTTCTTT.

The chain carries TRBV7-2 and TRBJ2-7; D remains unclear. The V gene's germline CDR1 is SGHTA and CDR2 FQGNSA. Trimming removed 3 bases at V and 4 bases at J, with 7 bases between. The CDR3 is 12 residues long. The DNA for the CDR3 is TGTGCCAGCAGCTTCGACTTTTACGAGCAGTACTTC. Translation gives CASSFDFYEQYF.

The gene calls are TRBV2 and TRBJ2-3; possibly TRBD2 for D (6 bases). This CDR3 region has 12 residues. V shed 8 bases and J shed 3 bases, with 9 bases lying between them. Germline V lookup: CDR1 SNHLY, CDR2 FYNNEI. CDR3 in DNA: TGTGCCAGCTGCCGGGAGACAGATACGCAGTATTTT. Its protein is CASCRETDTQYF.